The present TCR beta chain was sequenced within a study of T cells in Graves' hyperthyroidism and ophthalmopathy. Researchers amplified the TCR beta CDR3 regions from RNA transcripts. The TCR CDR3 first-round RT-PCR relied on the HTBI primer set. Via MiXCR, TCRdb re-called the multiplex PCR reads, giving one row per CDR3 protein. The table has about 280,000 distinct CDR3 sequences, 25% seen once. General study points: With a median lead of approximately six months before onset, the model predicted ophthalmopathy. Among thyroid clonotypes expanded above 0.001, most also appeared in blood.

Pregnant or lactating patients were excluded, as were those with uncontrolled infection or other autoimmune disease. Thyroid ultrasound and orbital computed tomography, with clinical symptoms and serum thyroxine and TRAb, informed diagnoses. As to this clonotype: Its antigen is not known.

Germline V gives CDR1 MNHEY, CDR2 SVGEGT. Trimming took off 4 bases at V and 8 bases at J, with 23 bases between the two ends. CDR3 length equals 16 residues. The J gene is TRBJ1-1, the V gene TRBV6-2 or TRBV6-3, with D unclear. Sequencing input: blood. This TCR derives from a man aged 35 to 55 with Graves' hyperthyroidism that later progressed to Graves' ophthalmopathy. The CDR3 is CASSLDREPGPREAFF. The CDR3 coding sequence is TGTGCCAGCAGTTTGGATCGGGAACCGGGCCCAAGGGAAGCTTTCTTT.